One and the same sample provided the 21 T cell receptor beta chains below, sequenced in a study of vaccination and CD4 T cells after COVID-19. No antigen has been assigned to these receptors. CD4+ T cells that had been cultured provided DNA sequenced with the Oncomine TCR Beta short-read assay. One entry per CDR3 protein results from TCRdb running MiXCR on the PCR reads. The sample lists some 19,000 distinct CDR3 sequences; approximately 39% were seen once. Described treatment: approximately nine-day PBMC culture with coronavirus spike peptide pools or control peptides (ViraFEST assay). The sample comprised cultured CD4+ T cells from blood. The receptors shown here come from a human donor with COVID-19.

The chain links TRBV28 to TRBJ2-5, with 10 positions matching TRBD1. Germline CDR1 reads MDHEN; CDR2 reads SYDVKM. V dropped 6 bases and J dropped 2; count of bases not matched to a gene: 0. The CDR3 is 13 residues long. CDR3 nucleotides: TGTGCCAGCAGGGGACAGGGGCAAGAGACCCAGTACTTC. It yields the protein CASRGQGQETQYF.

The V and J genes are TRBV7-9 and TRBJ2-3; D is undetermined. The CDR3 loop spans 14 amino acids. Germline assignment: CDR1 SEHNR and CDR2 FQNEAQ (reference sequence). The V end lost 5 bases, the J end lost 5 bases, and 14 bases lay between the germline ends. CDR3 loop: CASSLITERDTQYF. The CDR3 nucleotides read TGTGCCAGCAGCCTCATTACCGAGAGAGATACGCAGTATTTT.

This clonotype was seen more than once but under ten times. The rearrangement uses TRBV27 and TRBJ1-6, with 10 positions matching TRBD1. The CDR3 sequence is 16 residues long. Trimming at V came to 6 bases and at J to 5 bases, leaving 7 bases not matched to a gene. Germline V gene data show CDR1 as MNHEY and CDR2 as SMNVEV (reference sequence). CDR3 protein: CASSLGQGVNNSPLHF. The CDR3 DNA is TGTGCCAGCAGCTTAGGACAGGGGGTTAATAATTCACCCCTCCACTTT.

The chain uses TRBV5-4 and TRBJ1-1; 10 nucleotides match TRBD1. Germline loops: CDR1 SGHNT, CDR2 YYREEE (reference sequence). Trimming took 0 bases from V and 6 from J; bases not matched to a gene: 5. CDR3 length: 15 amino acids. The DNA of the CDR3 is TGTGCCAGCAGCTTGGGACAGGGGGCCAGGGCTGAAGCTTTCTTT. This translates into CASSLGQGARAEAFF.

In its sample, this clonotype was seen a few times. This chain links TRBV20-1 with TRBJ2-7; 10 nucleotides match TRBD1. The germline V gene has CDR1 DFQATT and CDR2 SNEGSKA (reference sequence). The CDR3 totals 13 residues. For the CDR3, the DNA is TGCAGGGCCGGGACAGGGGTCCCATACGAGCAGTACTTC. The encoded protein is CRAGTGVPYEQYF.

This clonotype was counted only a few times. J is TRBJ2-2 and V is TRBV20-1, with D tentatively TRBD2 (6 bases). Germline loops: CDR1 DFQATT, CDR2 SNEGSKA (reference sequence). CDR3 size: 16 residues. Deletions cut 3 bases from V and 3 bases from J, with 17 bases between. The CDR3: CSASLYGGVDTGELFF. The DNA for the CDR3 is TGCAGTGCTAGTCTTTACGGGGGAGTCGACACCGGGGAGCTGTTTTTT.

The chain combines TRBV21-1 with TRBJ1-4. TRBV21-1 is a known pseudogene. The CDR3 length is 14 residues. CDR3 sequence: CASSKRYTNEKLFF. Written as DNA, the CDR3 is TGTGCCAGCAGCAAGAGGTATACTAATGAAAAACTGTTTTTT.

Only a few counts were recorded for this clonotype. The chain joins TRBV5-6 to TRBJ2-5; 9 nucleotides agree with TRBD2. Germline assignment: CDR1 SGHDT and CDR2 YYEEEE. Trimming at V came to 0 bases and at J to 4 bases, leaving 7 bases not matched to a gene. This CDR3 comprises 16 residues. CDR3 sequence: CASSLVGGGAGETQYF. CDR3 DNA sequence: TGTGCCAGCAGCTTGGTAGGCGGGGGGGCCGGAGAGACCCAGTACTTC.

V is TRBV27 and J is TRBJ1-1, with 9 bases aligning to TRBD1. CDR1 MNHEY and CDR2 SMNVEV come from the germline V gene (reference sequence). The V segment lost 6 bases and the J segment 11 bases; nucleotides outside the gene matches: 13. The length of the CDR3 is 14 residues. The CDR3 region has the DNA TGTGCCAGCAGCTCAACAGGGGGCGCAAGGGCCGCTTTCTTT. Protein: CASSSTGGARAAFF.

CDR3 region: CASSQATYEQYF. The CDR3 DNA sequence: TGTGCCAGCAGCCAGGCTACCTACGAGCAGTACTTC. The chain uses TRBV6-1 and TRBJ2-7; no clear D. The CDR3 has 12 residues. V lost 6 bases and J 2 bases, leaving 8 bases between the germline ends. The germline V gene encodes CDR1 MNHNS and CDR2 SASEGT.

The chain combines TRBV6-2 or TRBV6-3 with TRBJ2-5; possibly TRBD1 or TRBD2 for D (5 bases each). Germline assignment: CDR1 MNHEY and CDR2 SVGEGT. The CDR3 runs to 19 residues. Trimming stripped 7 bases from V and 5 bases from J, with 32 bases between. The DNA for the CDR3 is TGTGCCAGCACCCATACCTTGGACTCCGGGACCCGAGGGGAGGAGACCCAGTACTTC. Protein product: CASTHTLDSGTRGEETQYF.

The V gene is TRBV7-9, the J gene TRBJ1-1; 7 bases line up with TRBD1. Trimming removed 8 bases from V and 1 base from J; junction bases left unmatched: 4. Per germline, CDR1 SEHNR and CDR2 FQNEAQ (reference sequence). This CDR3 is 13 amino acids long. The CDR3 DNA sequence: TGTGCCAGCCTACAGGGGAGGAACACTGAAGCTTTCTTT. It translates to CASLQGRNTEAFF. The variable domain in full, with the rest retrieved from reference TRBV7-9 and TRBJ1-1, is DTGVSQNPRHKITKRGQNVTFRCDPISEHNRLYWYRQTLGQGPEFLTYFQNEAQLEKSRLLSDRFSAERPKGSFSTLEIQRTEQGDSAMYLCASLQGRNTEAFFGQGTRLTVV.

This clonotype showed up just a few times. The rearrangement links TRBV6-2 or TRBV6-3 to TRBJ2-7; D perhaps matches TRBD1 (5 bases). Per the germline V gene, CDR1 is MNHEY and CDR2 is SVGEGT. The CDR3 length is 13 residues. Trimming took off 5 bases at V and 1 base at J, with 9 bases between the two ends. The CDR3: CASSAGRSYEQYF. Here the CDR3 DNA reads TGTGCCAGCAGTGCAGGGCGATCCTACGAGCAGTACTTC.

The rearrangement links TRBV7-3 to TRBJ2-2, with D unclear. The CDR3 is made up of 15 amino acids. Trimming shortened V by 3 bases and J by 3 bases, and 11 bases separated the two germline ends. Germline CDR1 is SGHTA and CDR2 is FQGTGA. The CDR3 coding sequence is TGTGCCAGCAGCTTTAAAGGCTTGGACACCGGGGAGCTGTTTTTT. Translated: CASSFKGLDTGELFF.

This clonotype was counted only a few times. V and J are TRBV30 and TRBJ1-3, with D uncertain. Germline-derived CDR1 and CDR2 are GTSNPN and SVGIG (reference sequence). There are 12 residues in the CDR3. The V gene lost 1 base and the J gene lost 4 bases, with 5 bases spanning the gap. The CDR3 coding sequence is TGTGCCTGGAGTGGCCGGGGAAACACCATATATTTT. This translates into CAWSGRGNTIYF. The full variable domain, completed using reference TRBV30 and TRBJ1-3, is SQTIHQWPATLVQPVGSPLSLECTVEGTSNPNLYWYRQAAGRGLQLLFYSVGIGQISSEVPQNLSASRPQDRQFILSSKKLLLSDSGFYLCAWSGRGNTIYFGEGSWLTVV.

This clonotype was seen a handful of times. The gene calls are TRBV7-6 and TRBJ1-2; 10 bases line up with TRBD1. CDR3 length equals 15 residues. After removal of 4 bases from V and 4 bases from J, the junction contained 6 bases not matched to a gene. Germline V lookup: CDR1 SGHVS, CDR2 FNYEAQ. CDR3 DNA sequence: TGTGCCAGCAGCTCTCCCGACAGGGGGCTCTATGGCTACACCTTC. Translation gives CASSSPDRGLYGYTF. The whole variable domain, remainder taken from reference TRBV7-6 and TRBJ1-2, is GAGVSQSPRYKVTKRGQDVALRCDPISGHVSLYWYRQALGQGPEFLTYFNYEAQQDKSGLPNDRFSAERPEGSISTLTIQRTEQRDSAMYRCASSSPDRGLYGYTFGSGTRLTVV.

The chain recombines TRBV6-1 with TRBJ1-1, with D maybe TRBD1 (6 bases). CDR3 length: 12 residues. Germline V gives CDR1 MNHNS, CDR2 SASEGT. V was cut by 5 bases and J by 6 bases, with 10 bases left in between. CDR3 DNA: TGTGCCAGCAGTAAGACAGGAGCTGAAGCTTTCTTT. Its protein is CASSKTGAEAFF.

The rearrangement joins TRBV20-1 to TRBJ2-3; TRBD2 matches at 15 bases. There are 16 residues in the CDR3. Germline CDR1 is DFQATT and CDR2 is SNEGSKA (reference sequence). Trimming took 0 bases from V and 4 from J; bases not matched to a gene: 2. CDR3 in DNA: TGCAGTGCTAGAGATGGACTAGCGGGGGGGGCAGATACGCAGTATTTT. It is translated as CSARDGLAGGADTQYF.

CDR3 in DNA: TGTGCCAGCAGCCAACTGACAGGGTTCTACGAGCAGTACTTC. Its translation: CASSQLTGFYEQYF. The genes are TRBV4-2 and TRBJ2-7; the match to TRBD1 covers 7 bases. Germline V gene sequence: CDR1 LGHNA, CDR2 YNFKEQ. The CDR3 loop spans 14 amino acids. V shed 2 bases, J shed 3 bases, and the junction held 4 bases outside the gene matches.

This clonotype showed up just once. V usage is TRBV12-3 or TRBV12-4 and J usage is TRBJ1-5; unclear D gene. The CDR3 sequence is 15 residues long. V was pared by 6 bases and J by 0 bases, with 12 bases between. The CDR3 DNA sequence: TGTGCCAGCAGCCGCGGAAAGGCTAGCAATCAGCCCCAGCATTTT. Translation gives CASSRGKASNQPQHF.

This sequence joins TRBV18 and TRBJ1-2; no reliable D call. Germline V gene sequence: CDR1 KGHSH, CDR2 LQKENI. With 4 bases removed from V and 7 bases from J, the gap between germline ends came to 19 bases. This CDR3 contains 15 residues. This CDR3 reads CASSRLEENPSGYTF. The CDR3 coding sequence is TGTGCCAGCTCACGCTTAGAGGAGAACCCGTCTGGCTACACCTTC.